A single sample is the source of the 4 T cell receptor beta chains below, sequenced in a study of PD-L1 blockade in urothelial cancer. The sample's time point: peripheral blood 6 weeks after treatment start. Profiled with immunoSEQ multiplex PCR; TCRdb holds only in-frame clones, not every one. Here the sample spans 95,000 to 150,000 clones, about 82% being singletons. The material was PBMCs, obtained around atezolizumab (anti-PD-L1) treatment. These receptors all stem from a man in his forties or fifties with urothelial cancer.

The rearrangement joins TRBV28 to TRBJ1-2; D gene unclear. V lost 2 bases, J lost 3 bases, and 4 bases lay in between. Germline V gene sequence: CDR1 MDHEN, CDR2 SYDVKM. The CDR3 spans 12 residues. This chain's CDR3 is CASSLQYYGYTF. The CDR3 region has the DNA TGTGCCAGCAGTTTACAGTACTATGGCTACACCTTC.

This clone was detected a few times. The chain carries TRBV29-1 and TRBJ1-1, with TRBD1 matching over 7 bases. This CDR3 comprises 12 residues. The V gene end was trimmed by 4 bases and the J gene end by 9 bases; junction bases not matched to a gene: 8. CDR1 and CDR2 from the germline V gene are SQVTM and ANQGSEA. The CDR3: CSVGELQGKAFF. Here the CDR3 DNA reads TGCAGCGTTGGAGAATTACAGGGGAAAGCTTTCTTT.

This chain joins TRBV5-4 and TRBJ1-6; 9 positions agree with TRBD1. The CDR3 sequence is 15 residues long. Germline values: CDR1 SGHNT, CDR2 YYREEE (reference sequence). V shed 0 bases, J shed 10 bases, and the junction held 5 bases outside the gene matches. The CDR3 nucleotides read TGTGCCAGCAGCTTGGGACAGGACAGGGGATCACCCCTCCACTTT. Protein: CASSLGQDRGSPLHF.

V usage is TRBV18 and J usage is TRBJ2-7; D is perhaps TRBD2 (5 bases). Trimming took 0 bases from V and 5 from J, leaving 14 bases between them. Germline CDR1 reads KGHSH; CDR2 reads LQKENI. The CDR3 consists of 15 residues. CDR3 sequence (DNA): TGTGCCAGCTCACCACCGGGTCCGGGGAAGGACGAGCAGTACTTC. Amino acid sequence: CASSPPGPGKDEQYF.